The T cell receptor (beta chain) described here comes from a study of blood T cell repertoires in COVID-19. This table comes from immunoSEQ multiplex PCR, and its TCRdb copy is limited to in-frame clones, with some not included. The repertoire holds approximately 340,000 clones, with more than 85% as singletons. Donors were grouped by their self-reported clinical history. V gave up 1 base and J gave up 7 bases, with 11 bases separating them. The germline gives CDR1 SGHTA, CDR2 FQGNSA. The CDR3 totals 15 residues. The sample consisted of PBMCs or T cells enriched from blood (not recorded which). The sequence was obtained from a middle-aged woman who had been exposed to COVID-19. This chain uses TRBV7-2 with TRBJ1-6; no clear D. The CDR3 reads CASSLVSGTNSPLHF. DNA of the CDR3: TGTGCCAGCAGCTTAGTCTCAGGAACAAATTCACCCCTCCACTTT.